This entry is about one T cell receptor beta chain. This CDR3 has 15 amino acids. V gave up 3 bases and J gave up 2 bases, with 15 bases separating them. This sample is drawn from a study of T cell changes during pregnancy in multiple sclerosis. Clones were read by immunoSEQ multiplex PCR, and TCRdb kept only the in-frame ones, dropping some. Among roughly 72,000 clones listed, around 89% were seen once. Source: peripheral blood, taken in the first trimester of pregnancy. This chain links TRBV5-3 with TRBJ2-7; TRBD1 is a possible D gene (6 bases). TRBV5-3 is an ORF, with its function uncertain. The sequence was collected from a female donor in good health, enrolled as a control in a pregnancy study. CDR3 nucleotide sequence: TGTGCCAGAAGCTCCCAGGGGTTCACCCCCTACGAGCAGTACTTC. Protein product: CARSSQGFTPYEQYF.